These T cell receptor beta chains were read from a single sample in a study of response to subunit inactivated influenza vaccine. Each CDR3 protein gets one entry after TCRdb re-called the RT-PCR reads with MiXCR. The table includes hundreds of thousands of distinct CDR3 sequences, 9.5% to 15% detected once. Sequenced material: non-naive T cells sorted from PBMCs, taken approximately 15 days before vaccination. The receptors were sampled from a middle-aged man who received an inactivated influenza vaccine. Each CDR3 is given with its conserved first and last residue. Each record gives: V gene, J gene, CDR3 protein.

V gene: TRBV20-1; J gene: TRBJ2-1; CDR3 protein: CAQPSGDFYNEQFF
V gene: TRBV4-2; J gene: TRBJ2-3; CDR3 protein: CASSQEAHRGFEDTQYF
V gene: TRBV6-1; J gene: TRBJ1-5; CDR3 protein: CASSAQGGNQPQHF
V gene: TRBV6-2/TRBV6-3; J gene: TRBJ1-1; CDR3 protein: CASSYLADTEAFF
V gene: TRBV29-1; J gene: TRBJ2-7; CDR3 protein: CSVRDSLYEQYF
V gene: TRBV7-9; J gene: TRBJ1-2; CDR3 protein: CASSLGQGDYGYTF
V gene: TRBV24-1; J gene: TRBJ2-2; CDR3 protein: CATSDPGQGAWTGELFF
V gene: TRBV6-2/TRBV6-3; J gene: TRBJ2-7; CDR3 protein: CASSYRGPGQTYEQYF
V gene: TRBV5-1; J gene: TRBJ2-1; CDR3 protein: CASSPGTGDNEQFF
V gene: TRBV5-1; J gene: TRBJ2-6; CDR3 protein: CAGDGLGAGANVLTF
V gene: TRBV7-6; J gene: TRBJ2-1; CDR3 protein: CASSPRLAGWNEQFF
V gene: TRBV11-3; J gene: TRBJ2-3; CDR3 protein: CASSFGTSTDTQYF
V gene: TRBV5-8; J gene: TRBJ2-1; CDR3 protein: CASSENLADVLLYEQFF
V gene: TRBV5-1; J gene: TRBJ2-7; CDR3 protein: CASSLGEAYEQYF
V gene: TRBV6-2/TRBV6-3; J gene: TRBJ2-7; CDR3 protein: CASTLAGSQGEQYF
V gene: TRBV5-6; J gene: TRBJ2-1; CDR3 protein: CAISFGLAKPNEQFF
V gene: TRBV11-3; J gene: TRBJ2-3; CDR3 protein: CASSLGDYGDTQYF